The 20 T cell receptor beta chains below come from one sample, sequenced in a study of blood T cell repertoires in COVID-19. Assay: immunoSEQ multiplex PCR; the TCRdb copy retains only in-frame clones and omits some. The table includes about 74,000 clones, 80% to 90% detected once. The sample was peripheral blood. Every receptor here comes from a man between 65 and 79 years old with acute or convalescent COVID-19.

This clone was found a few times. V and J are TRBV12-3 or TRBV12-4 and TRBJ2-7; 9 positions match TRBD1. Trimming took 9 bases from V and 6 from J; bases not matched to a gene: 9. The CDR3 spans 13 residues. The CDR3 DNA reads TGTGCCAGTCAGGGACAGGGCTTCAGCGAGCAGTACTTC. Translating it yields CASQGQGFSEQYF.

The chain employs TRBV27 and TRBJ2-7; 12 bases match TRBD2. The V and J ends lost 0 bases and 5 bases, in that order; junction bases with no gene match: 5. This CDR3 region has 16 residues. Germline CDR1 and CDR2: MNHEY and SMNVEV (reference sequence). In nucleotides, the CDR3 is TGTGCCAGCAGTTTATCGTCTAGCGGGGGGGTCCACGAGCAGTACTTC. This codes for CASSLSSSGGVHEQYF.

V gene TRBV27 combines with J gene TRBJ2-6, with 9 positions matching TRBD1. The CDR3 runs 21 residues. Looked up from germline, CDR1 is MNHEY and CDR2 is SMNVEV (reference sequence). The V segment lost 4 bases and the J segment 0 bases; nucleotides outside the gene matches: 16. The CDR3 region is CASSSAPGTGLIRSGANVLTF. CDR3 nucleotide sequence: TGTGCCAGCAGTTCGGCCCCCGGGACAGGGCTAATTCGCTCTGGGGCCAACGTCCTGACTTTC.

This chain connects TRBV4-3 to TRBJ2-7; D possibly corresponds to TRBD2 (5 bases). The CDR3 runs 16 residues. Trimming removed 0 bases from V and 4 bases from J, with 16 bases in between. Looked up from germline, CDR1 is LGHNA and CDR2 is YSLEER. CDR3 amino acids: CASSQERRAELYEQYF. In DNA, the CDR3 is TGCGCCAGCAGCCAAGAGCGGCGAGCGGAACTGTACGAGCAGTACTTC.

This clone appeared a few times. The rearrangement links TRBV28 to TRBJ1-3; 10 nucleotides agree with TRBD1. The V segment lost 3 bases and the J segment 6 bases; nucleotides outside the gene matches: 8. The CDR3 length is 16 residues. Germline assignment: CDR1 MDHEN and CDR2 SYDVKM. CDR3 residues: CASSFIGQGVANTIYF. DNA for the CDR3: TGTGCCAGCAGTTTTATCGGACAGGGGGTGGCAAACACCATATATTTT.

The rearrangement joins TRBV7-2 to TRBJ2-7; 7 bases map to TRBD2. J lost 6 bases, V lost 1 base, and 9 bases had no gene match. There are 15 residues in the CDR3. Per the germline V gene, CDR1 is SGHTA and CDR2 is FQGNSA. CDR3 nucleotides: TGTGCCAGCAGCTTAGATAGGGGCTGGGGGGGCGAGCAGTACTTC. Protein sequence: CASSLDRGWGGEQYF.

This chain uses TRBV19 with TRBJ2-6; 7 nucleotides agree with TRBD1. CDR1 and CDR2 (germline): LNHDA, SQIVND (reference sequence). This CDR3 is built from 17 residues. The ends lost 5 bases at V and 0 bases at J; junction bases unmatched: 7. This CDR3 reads CASSPGGLLSGANVLTF. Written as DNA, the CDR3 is TGTGCCAGTAGTCCAGGGGGTTTGCTCTCTGGGGCCAACGTCCTGACTTTC.

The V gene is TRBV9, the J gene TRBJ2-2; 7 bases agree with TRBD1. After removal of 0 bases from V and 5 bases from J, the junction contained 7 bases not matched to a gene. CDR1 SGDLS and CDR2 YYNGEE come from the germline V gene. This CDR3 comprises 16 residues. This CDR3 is CASSVASGGPTGELFF. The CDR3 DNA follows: TGTGCCAGCAGCGTAGCCTCAGGGGGACCGACCGGGGAGCTGTTTTTT.

CDR3 nucleotide sequence: TGTGCCAGCAGCTCAGGACAGGGTGGTGAGACCCAGTACTTC. It translates to CASSSGQGGETQYF. This chain joins TRBV7-3 and TRBJ2-5, with 8 nucleotides matching TRBD1. With V trimmed by 4 bases and J by 5 bases, 6 bases remained unmatched. In germline, CDR1 is SGHTA, CDR2 FQGTGA. This CDR3 contains 14 residues.

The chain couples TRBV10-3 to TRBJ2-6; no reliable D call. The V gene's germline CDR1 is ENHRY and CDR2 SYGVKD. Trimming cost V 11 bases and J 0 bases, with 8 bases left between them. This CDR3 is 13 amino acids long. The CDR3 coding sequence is TGTGCCGCCGGGTACTCTGGGGCCAACGTCCTGACTTTC. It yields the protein CAAGYSGANVLTF.

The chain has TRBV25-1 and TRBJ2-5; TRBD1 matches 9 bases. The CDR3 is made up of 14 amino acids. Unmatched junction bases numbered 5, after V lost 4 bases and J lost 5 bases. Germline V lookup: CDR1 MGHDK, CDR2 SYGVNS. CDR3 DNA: TGTGCCAGCAGTGTTTACAGGGGGCAGGAGACCCAGTACTTC. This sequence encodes CASSVYRGQETQYF.

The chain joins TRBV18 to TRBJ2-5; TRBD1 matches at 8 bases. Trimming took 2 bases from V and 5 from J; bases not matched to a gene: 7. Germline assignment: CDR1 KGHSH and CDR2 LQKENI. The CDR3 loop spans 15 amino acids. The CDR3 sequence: CASSPDLRGLETQYF. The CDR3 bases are TGTGCCAGCTCACCAGACCTCAGGGGGCTTGAGACCCAGTACTTC.

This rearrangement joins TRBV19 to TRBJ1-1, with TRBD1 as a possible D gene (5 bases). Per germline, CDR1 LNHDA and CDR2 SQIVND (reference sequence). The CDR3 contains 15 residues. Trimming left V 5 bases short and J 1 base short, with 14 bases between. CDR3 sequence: CASSEVGRWNTEAFF. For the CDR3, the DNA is TGTGCCAGTAGTGAAGTGGGGCGGTGGAACACTGAAGCTTTCTTT.

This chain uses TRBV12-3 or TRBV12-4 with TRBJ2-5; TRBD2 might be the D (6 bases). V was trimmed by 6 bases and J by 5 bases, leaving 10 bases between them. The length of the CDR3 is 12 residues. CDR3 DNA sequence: TGTGCCAGCAGCATGGGGAGGGAGACCCAGTACTTC. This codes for CASSMGRETQYF.

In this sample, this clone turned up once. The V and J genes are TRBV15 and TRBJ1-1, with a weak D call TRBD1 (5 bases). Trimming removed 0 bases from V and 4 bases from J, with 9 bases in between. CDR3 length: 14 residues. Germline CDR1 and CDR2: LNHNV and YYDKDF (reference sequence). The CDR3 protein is CATSREIRGTEAFF. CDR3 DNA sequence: TGTGCCACCAGCAGAGAGATAAGGGGCACTGAAGCTTTCTTT.

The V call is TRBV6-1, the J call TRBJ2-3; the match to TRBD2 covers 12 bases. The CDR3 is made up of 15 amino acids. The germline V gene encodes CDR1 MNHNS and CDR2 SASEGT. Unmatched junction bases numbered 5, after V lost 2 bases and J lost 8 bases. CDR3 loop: CASSEPSGRAGTQYF. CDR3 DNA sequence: TGTGCCAGCAGTGAACCTAGCGGGAGGGCCGGTACGCAGTATTTT.

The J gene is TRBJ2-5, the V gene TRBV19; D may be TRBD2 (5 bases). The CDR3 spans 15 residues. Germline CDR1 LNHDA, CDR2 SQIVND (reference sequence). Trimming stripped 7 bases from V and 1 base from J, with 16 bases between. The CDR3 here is CASMSGVKGQETQYF. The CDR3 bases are TGTGCCAGTATGTCCGGGGTAAAAGGCCAAGAGACCCAGTACTTC.

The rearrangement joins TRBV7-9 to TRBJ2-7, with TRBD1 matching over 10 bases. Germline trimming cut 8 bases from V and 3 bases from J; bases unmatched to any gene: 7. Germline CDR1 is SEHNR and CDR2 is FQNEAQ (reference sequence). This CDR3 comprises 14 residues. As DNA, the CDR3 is TGTGCCAGCTGTCCGGGACAGGGGAACTACGAGCAGTACTTC. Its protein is CASCPGQGNYEQYF.

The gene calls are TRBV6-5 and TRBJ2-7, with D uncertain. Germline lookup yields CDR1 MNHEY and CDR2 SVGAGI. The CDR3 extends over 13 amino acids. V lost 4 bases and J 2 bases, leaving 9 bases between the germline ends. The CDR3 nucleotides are TGTGCCAGCAGTTCCCTCTCTCCCTACGAGCAGTACTTC. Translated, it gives CASSSLSPYEQYF.

The CDR3 reads CASSLGVDRNIGNTIYF. DNA of the CDR3: TGTGCCAGCAGCCTAGGAGTGGACAGGAACATCGGAAACACCATATATTTT. The V gene is TRBV3-1 (or the pseudogene TRBV3-2), the J gene TRBJ1-3; 7 positions agree with TRBD1. The V and J ends lost 4 bases and 4 bases, in that order; junction bases with no gene match: 13. Germline loops: CDR1 LGHDT, CDR2 YNNKEL (reference sequence). The CDR3 loop spans 17 amino acids.